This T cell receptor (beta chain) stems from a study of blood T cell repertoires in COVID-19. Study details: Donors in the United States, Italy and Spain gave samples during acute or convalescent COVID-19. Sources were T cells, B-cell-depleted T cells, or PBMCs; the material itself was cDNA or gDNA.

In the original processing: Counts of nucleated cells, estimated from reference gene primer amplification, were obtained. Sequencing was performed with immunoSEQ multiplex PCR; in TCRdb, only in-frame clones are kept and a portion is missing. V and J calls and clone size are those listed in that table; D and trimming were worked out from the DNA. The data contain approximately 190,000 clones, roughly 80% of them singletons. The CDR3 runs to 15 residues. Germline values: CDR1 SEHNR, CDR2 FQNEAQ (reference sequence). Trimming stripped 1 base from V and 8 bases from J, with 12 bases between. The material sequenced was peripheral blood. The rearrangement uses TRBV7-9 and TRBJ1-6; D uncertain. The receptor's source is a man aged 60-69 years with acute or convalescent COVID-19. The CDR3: CASSLDYSRDSPLHF. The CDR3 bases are TGTGCCAGCAGCTTAGATTATAGTCGCGATTCACCCCTCCACTTT.